A single sample is the source of the 15 T cell receptor beta chains below, sequenced in a study of blood T cell repertoires in COVID-19. Using immunoSEQ multiplex PCR, the repertoire was profiled, and TCRdb retains in-frame clones only, with some absent. This table has 200,000 or so clones, about 88% appearing once. The sample consisted of peripheral blood. Source of these receptors: a man between 35 and 55 years old with active or convalescent COVID-19.

This chain uses TRBV3-1 (or the pseudogene TRBV3-2) with TRBJ2-1; 10 nucleotides agree with TRBD1. V lost 4 bases, J lost 7 bases, and 1 base stayed unmatched. Per the germline V gene, CDR1 is LGHDT and CDR2 is YNNKEL (reference sequence). The CDR3 covers 13 residues. For the CDR3, the DNA is TGTGCCAGCAGCCCGGGACAGGGGAATGAGCAGTTCTTC. This encodes CASSPGQGNEQFF.

This rearrangement joins TRBV28 to TRBJ1-5; D perhaps matches TRBD1 (5 bases). Germline V gene data show CDR1 as MDHEN and CDR2 as SYDVKM. Trimming took 3 bases from V and 2 from J, leaving 11 bases between them. CDR3 length: 15 residues. As DNA, the CDR3 is TGTGCCAGCAGTTTGGGGGGTCCACGCAATCAGCCCCAGCATTTT. Protein sequence: CASSLGGPRNQPQHF. Combining the CDR3 with reference TRBV28 and TRBJ1-5 gives the whole variable domain DVKVTQSSRYLVKRTGEKVFLECVQDMDHENMFWYRQDPGLGLRLIYFSYDVKMKEKGDIPEGYSVSREKKERFSLILESASTNQTSMYLCASSLGGPRNQPQHFGDGTRLSIL.

V and J are TRBV28 and TRBJ1-5; possible D gene TRBD1, 5 bases. Germline V gene lookup returns CDR1 MDHEN and CDR2 SYDVKM. The CDR3 consists of 15 residues. Trimming left V 5 bases short and J 8 bases short, with 19 bases between. The CDR3 bases are TGTGCCAGCAGTCGCCCCGGGACTCCTCGGGAGCCCCAGCATTTT. It is translated as CASSRPGTPREPQHF.

The chain employs TRBV2 and TRBJ1-5; TRBD1 aligns across 7 bases. The CDR3 is 15 amino acids. Germline V gene sequence: CDR1 SNHLY, CDR2 FYNNEI. V shed 4 bases and J 1 base; nucleotides not matched to a gene: 4. DNA for the CDR3: TGTGCCAGCAGTGTCGAGGGGGCAAGCAATCAGCCCCAGCATTTT. Translating gives CASSVEGASNQPQHF. Drawing the rest from reference TRBV2 and TRBJ1-5, the complete variable domain is EPEVTQTPSHQVTQMGQEVILRCVPISNHLYFYWYRQILGQKVEFLVSFYNNEISEKSEIFDDQFSVERPDGSNFTLKIRSTKLEDSAMYFCASSVEGASNQPQHFGDGTRLSIL.

The chain joins TRBV18 to TRBJ1-1; 7 bases are shared with TRBD1. The V segment lost 2 bases and the J segment 11 bases; nucleotides outside the gene matches: 11. This CDR3 has 14 amino acids. CDR1 and CDR2 from the germline V gene are KGHSH and LQKENI. The CDR3, as DNA: TGTGCCAGCTCACCAGCCGGACAGGCTCTGGGGGCTTTCTTT. This gives the protein CASSPAGQALGAFF.

The genes are TRBV5-1 and TRBJ1-1; D ambiguous. Per the germline V gene, CDR1 is SGHRS and CDR2 is YFSETQ. CDR3 length equals 11 residues. The V end lost 3 bases, the J end lost 4 bases, and 4 bases lay between the germline ends. The CDR3 sequence: CASSSITEAFF. As DNA, the CDR3 is TGCGCCAGCAGCTCCATCACTGAAGCTTTCTTT.

With respect to this clone: A read error may account for a junction end that differs from germline. CDR3 residues: CASSSPGVAAPSVGYTF. The DNA for the CDR3 is TGTGCTAGCAGTTCACCGGGCGTAGCGGCCCCTTCTGTGGGCTACACCTTC. The chain has TRBV7-7 and TRBJ1-2; no firm D call. The CDR3 has 17 residues. Germline values: CDR1 SSHAT, CDR2 FNYEAQ (reference sequence).

The V gene is TRBV7-9, the J gene TRBJ1-5; possible D gene TRBD1, 5 bases. Germline CDR1 SEHNR, CDR2 FQNEAQ (reference sequence). This CDR3 has 17 residues. V dropped 5 bases and J dropped 1 base, with 18 bases sitting between them. This chain's CDR3 is CASSREAGLGSNQPQHF. CDR3 coding DNA: TGTGCCAGCAGCCGAGAGGCGGGGCTTGGGAGCAATCAGCCCCAGCATTTT.

The J gene is TRBJ1-2, the V gene TRBV18, with D uncertain. CDR1 is KGHSH, CDR2 LQKENI, per germline. Between the trimmed V and J ends, which lost 2 bases and 2 bases, there was a span of 12 bases. This CDR3 is 15 amino acids long. The chain's CDR3 is CASSPNQRQNYGYTF. In DNA form, the CDR3 reads TGTGCCAGCTCACCAAACCAGAGGCAGAACTATGGCTACACCTTC. The whole variable domain, remainder taken from reference TRBV18 and TRBJ1-2, is NAGVMQNPRHLVRRRGQEARLRCSPMKGHSHVYWYRQLPEEGLKFMVYLQKENIIDESGMPKERFSAEFPKEGPSILRIQQVVRGDSAAYFCASSPNQRQNYGYTFGSGTRLTVV.

This clone has only one observation. The chain carries TRBV7-9 and TRBJ1-4, with D unresolved. The CDR3 spans 14 residues. The germline V gene encodes CDR1 SEHNR and CDR2 FQNEAQ (reference sequence). V was shortened by 5 bases and J by 3 bases, with 10 bases between the two germline ends. The CDR3 loop is CASSLLGANEKLFF. The CDR3 DNA follows: TGTGCCAGCAGCCTCCTGGGAGCTAATGAAAAACTGTTTTTT.

The CDR3 reads CASSLHQGHYGYTF. The CDR3 DNA follows: TGTGCCAGCAGCCTACACCAGGGGCACTATGGCTACACCTTC. The chain joins TRBV7-2 to TRBJ1-2, with D possibly TRBD1 on 6 matching bases. Per germline, CDR1 SGHTA and CDR2 FQGNSA. The CDR3 consists of 14 residues. With 5 bases removed from V and 3 bases from J, the gap between germline ends came to 13 bases.

CDR3 region: CASRDRGVTEAFF. The CDR3 DNA sequence: TGTGCCAGCAGGGATCGGGGGGTCACTGAAGCTTTCTTT. The chain carries TRBV28 and TRBJ1-1, with a tentative D call TRBD1 (5 bases). Germline V gene data show CDR1 as MDHEN and CDR2 as SYDVKM. This CDR3 is 13 amino acids long. Trimming removed 6 bases from V and 4 bases from J, with 12 bases in between.

The chain is built from TRBV15 and TRBJ1-1; possible D gene TRBD1, 6 bases. The CDR3 runs to 12 residues. The V gene lost 5 bases and the J gene lost 5 bases, with 9 bases spanning the gap. Germline CDR1 reads LNHNV; CDR2 reads YYDKDF (reference sequence). CDR3 sequence: CATSLQGTEAFF. Written as DNA, the CDR3 is TGTGCCACCAGCTTACAGGGTACTGAAGCTTTCTTT.

The chain has TRBV27 and TRBJ2-1; the D is unclear. Deletions cut 3 bases from V and 5 bases from J, with 11 bases between. The CDR3 runs 14 residues. Looked up from germline, CDR1 is MNHEY and CDR2 is SMNVEV (reference sequence). The CDR3 is CASSFAPNNNEQFF. CDR3 DNA: TGTGCCAGCAGTTTCGCCCCCAACAACAATGAGCAGTTCTTC.

This clone was seen many times. The J gene is TRBJ2-7, the V gene TRBV5-1; 9 nucleotides align to TRBD1. J was trimmed by 6 bases and V by 4 bases; bases with no gene match: 11. This CDR3 region has 15 residues. Germline assignment: CDR1 SGHRS and CDR2 YFSETQ. CDR3 in amino acids: CASSPGTGPPAEQYF. In nucleotides, the CDR3 is TGCGCCAGCAGCCCCGGGACAGGGCCCCCCGCCGAGCAGTACTTC. The full variable domain, with the rest looked up from reference TRBV5-1 and TRBJ2-7, is KAGVTQTPRYLIKTRGQQVTLSCSPISGHRSVSWYQQTPGQGLQFLFEYFSETQRNKGNFPGRFSGRQFSNSRSEMNVSTLELGDSALYLCASSPGTGPPAEQYFGPGTRLTVT.